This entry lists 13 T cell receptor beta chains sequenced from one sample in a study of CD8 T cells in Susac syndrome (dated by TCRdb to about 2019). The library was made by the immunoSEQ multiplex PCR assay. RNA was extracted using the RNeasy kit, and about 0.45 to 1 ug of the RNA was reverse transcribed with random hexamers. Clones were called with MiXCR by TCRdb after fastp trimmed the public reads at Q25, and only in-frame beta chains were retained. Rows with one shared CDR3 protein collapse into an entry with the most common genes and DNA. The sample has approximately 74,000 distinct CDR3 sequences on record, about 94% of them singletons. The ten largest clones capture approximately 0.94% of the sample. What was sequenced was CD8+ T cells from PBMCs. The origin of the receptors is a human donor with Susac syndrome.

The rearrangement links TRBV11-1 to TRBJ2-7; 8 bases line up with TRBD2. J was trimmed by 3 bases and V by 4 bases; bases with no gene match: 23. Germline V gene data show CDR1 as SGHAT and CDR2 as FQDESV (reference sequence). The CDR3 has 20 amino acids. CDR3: CASSSPSAGKGTREVYEQYF. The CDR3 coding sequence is TGTGCCAGCAGCTCCCCGTCGGCAGGGAAGGGGACTAGAGAGGTCTACGAGCAGTACTTC.

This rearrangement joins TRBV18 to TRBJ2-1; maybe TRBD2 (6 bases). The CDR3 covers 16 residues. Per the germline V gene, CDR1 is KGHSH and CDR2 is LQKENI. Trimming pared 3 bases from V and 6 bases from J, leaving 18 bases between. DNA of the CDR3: TGTGCCAGCTCACCGGGAGGACACGGGGAGTTCAATGAGCAGTTCTTC. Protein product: CASSPGGHGEFNEQFF. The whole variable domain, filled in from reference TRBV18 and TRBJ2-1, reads NAGVMQNPRHLVRRRGQEARLRCSPMKGHSHVYWYRQLPEEGLKFMVYLQKENIIDESGMPKERFSAEFPKEGPSILRIQQVVRGDSAAYFCASSPGGHGEFNEQFFGPGTRLTVL.

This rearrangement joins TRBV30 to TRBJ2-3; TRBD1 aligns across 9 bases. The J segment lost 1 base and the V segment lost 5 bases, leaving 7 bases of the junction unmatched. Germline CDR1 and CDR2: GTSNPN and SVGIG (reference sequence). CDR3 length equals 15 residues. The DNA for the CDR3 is TGTGCCTGGGAGCCTTGGACAGGGGGCACAGATACGCAGTATTTT. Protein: CAWEPWTGGTDTQYF.

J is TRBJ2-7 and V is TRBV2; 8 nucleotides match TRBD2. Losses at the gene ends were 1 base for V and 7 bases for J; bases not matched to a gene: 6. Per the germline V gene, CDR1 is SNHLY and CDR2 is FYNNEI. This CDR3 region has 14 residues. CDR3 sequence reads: CASSEERELLEQYF. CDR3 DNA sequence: TGTGCCAGCAGTGAAGAGCGGGAGCTCCTTGAGCAGTACTTC.

The CDR3 reads CASSHGTGGSYEQYF. In nucleotides, the CDR3 is TGCGCCAGCAGCCACGGGACAGGGGGTTCCTACGAGCAGTACTTC. The gene calls are TRBV5-1 and TRBJ2-7; 11 bases are shared with TRBD1. CDR1 is SGHRS, CDR2 YFSETQ, per germline. This CDR3 contains 15 residues. V was pared by 4 bases and J by 1 base, with 4 bases of the junction left unmatched.

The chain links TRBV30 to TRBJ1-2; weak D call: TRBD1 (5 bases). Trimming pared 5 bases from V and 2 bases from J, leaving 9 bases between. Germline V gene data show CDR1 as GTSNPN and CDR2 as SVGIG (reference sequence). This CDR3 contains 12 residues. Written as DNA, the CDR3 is TGTGCCTGGGGGGACGGAAACTATGGCTACACCTTC. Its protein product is CAWGDGNYGYTF. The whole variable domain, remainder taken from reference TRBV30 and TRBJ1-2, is SQTIHQWPATLVQPVGSPLSLECTVEGTSNPNLYWYRQAAGRGLQLLFYSVGIGQISSEVPQNLSASRPQDRQFILSSKKLLLSDSGFYLCAWGDGNYGYTFGSGTRLTVV.

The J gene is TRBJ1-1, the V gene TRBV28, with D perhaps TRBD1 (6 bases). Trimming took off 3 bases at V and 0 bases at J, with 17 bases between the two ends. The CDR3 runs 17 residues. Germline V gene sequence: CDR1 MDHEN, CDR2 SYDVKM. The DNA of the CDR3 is TGTGCCAGCAGTTTTTGGGGCAGGGGCGACATGAACACTGAAGCTTTCTTT. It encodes CASSFWGRGDMNTEAFF.

As DNA, the CDR3 is TGTGCCAGCAGCACCGACCGGGGGGCTTCCTACAATGAGCAGTTCTTC. Translation: CASSTDRGASYNEQFF. This rearrangement joins TRBV7-8 to TRBJ2-1; D might be TRBD2 (7 bases). CDR3 length equals 16 residues. Per the germline V gene, CDR1 is SGHVS and CDR2 is FQNEAQ. Between the trimmed V and J ends, which lost 5 bases and 1 base, there was a span of 15 bases. Combining the CDR3 with reference TRBV7-8 and TRBJ2-1 gives the whole variable domain GAGVSQSPRYKVAKRGQDVALRCDPISGHVSLFWYQQALGQGPEFLTYFQNEAQLDKSGLPSDRFFAERPEGSVSTLKIQRTQQEDSAVYLCASSTDRGASYNEQFFGPGTRLTVL.

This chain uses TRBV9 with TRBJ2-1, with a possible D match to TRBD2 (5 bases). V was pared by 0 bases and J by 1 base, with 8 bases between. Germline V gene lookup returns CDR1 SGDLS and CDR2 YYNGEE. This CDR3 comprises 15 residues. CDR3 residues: CASSVGGISYNEQFF. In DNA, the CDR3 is TGTGCCAGCAGCGTAGGAGGGATTTCCTACAATGAGCAGTTCTTC.

CDR3 region: CASSALTDYSNQPQHF. The DNA of the CDR3 is TGTGCCAGCAGCGCCCTGACGGATTACAGCAATCAGCCCCAGCATTTT. V is TRBV7-8 and J is TRBJ1-5; D remains ambiguous. The CDR3 loop spans 16 amino acids. Germline lookup yields CDR1 SGHVS and CDR2 FQNEAQ. The V gene lost 5 bases and the J gene lost 1 base, with 15 bases spanning the gap. Combining the CDR3 with reference TRBV7-8 and TRBJ1-5 gives the whole variable domain GAGVSQSPRYKVAKRGQDVALRCDPISGHVSLFWYQQALGQGPEFLTYFQNEAQLDKSGLPSDRFFAERPEGSVSTLKIQRTQQEDSAVYLCASSALTDYSNQPQHFGDGTRLSIL.

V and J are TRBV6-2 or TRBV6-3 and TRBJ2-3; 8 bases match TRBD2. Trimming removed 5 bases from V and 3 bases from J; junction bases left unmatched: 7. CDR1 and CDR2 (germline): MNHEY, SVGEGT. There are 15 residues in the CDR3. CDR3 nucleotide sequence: TGTGCCAGCAGTCTACTAGCGGAGGCAACAGATACGCAGTATTTT. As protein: CASSLLAEATDTQYF.

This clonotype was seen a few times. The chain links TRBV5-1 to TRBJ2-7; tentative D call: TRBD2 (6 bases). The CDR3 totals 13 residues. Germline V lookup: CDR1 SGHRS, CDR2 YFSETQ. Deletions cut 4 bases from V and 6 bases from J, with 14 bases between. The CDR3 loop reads CASSDAQGGEQYF. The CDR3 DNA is TGCGCCAGCAGCGACGCCCAGGGAGGCGAGCAGTACTTC.

CDR3 protein: CASSSTGVLHEQYF. In DNA, the CDR3 is TGTGCCAGCAGCTCTACAGGGGTGCTCCACGAGCAGTACTTC. This chain joins TRBV7-9 and TRBJ2-7; 7 nucleotides line up with TRBD1. There are 14 residues in the CDR3. Germline CDR1 and CDR2: SEHNR and FQNEAQ (reference sequence). With V trimmed by 4 bases and J by 5 bases, 8 bases remained unmatched.